A single sample is the source of the 5 T cell receptor beta chains below, sequenced in a study of blood T cells in healthy people across ages. Primers used in a second PCR of roughly 6 to 12 cycles were a sample-barcoded 5' primer and a J-beta primer mix. TCRdb re-called the 5' RACE reads with MiXCR, one entry per CDR3 protein. This sample yields 700,000 to 900,000 distinct CDR3 sequences, of which about a quarter are seen a single time; 3% belongs to the top ten. These data were also reused for a study on T cells of mothers and their children.

Sequences were obtained from blood. The receptors derive from a boy aged 5-17 years in good health.

Concerning this clonotype itself: Sequence at one end of the junction differs from germline and may be a read error. The chain combines TRBV29-1 with TRBJ2-1; 8 bases fit TRBD2. CDR3 length: 17 residues. Germline V lookup: CDR1 SQVTM, CDR2 ANQGSEA. The CDR3 here is CSAEDGPGLELGNEQFF. The CDR3 coding sequence is TGCAGCGCTGAAGATGGACCGGGACTAGAGTTGGGCAATGAGCAGTTCTTC.

This clonotype was observed a few times. This chain joins TRBV19 and TRBJ1-1; TRBD1 matches at 11 bases. The CDR3 covers 15 residues. V trimming: 4 bases; J trimming: 4 bases; junction bases outside the gene matches: 5. CDR1 is LNHDA, CDR2 SQIVND, per germline (reference sequence). This chain's CDR3 is CASSRTGGVGTEAFF. The CDR3 region has the DNA TGTGCCAGTAGTAGGACAGGGGGCGTTGGCACTGAAGCTTTCTTT. The full variable domain, its missing parts supplied by reference TRBV19 and TRBJ1-1, is DGGITQSPKYLFRKEGQNVTLSCEQNLNHDAMYWYRQDPGQGLRLIYYSQIVNDFQKGDIAEGYSVSREKKESFPLTVTSAQKNPTAFYLCASSRTGGVGTEAFFGQGTRLTVV.

The V gene is TRBV6-5, the J gene TRBJ1-2; maybe TRBD1 (5 bases). V shed 1 base and J shed 4 bases, with 13 bases lying between them. The germline gives CDR1 MNHEY, CDR2 SVGAGI. This CDR3 is built from 15 residues. The chain's CDR3 is CASSYYEGAGYGYTF. The CDR3 DNA reads TGTGCCAGCAGTTACTATGAAGGGGCGGGCTATGGCTACACCTTC.

This clonotype has only a few counts. The chain recombines TRBV10-3 with TRBJ2-7; 7 nucleotides agree with TRBD1. The CDR3 is 15 amino acids. J was trimmed by 3 bases and V by 6 bases; bases with no gene match: 11. Germline values: CDR1 ENHRY, CDR2 SYGVKD. The CDR3 sequence: CAISLERTGDYEQYF. In DNA, the CDR3 is TGTGCCATCAGCCTGGAACGTACAGGGGACTACGAGCAGTACTTC.

There are a few counts of this clonotype. V and J are TRBV20-1 and TRBJ2-3; D is uncertain. V was trimmed by 3 bases and J by 1 base, leaving 14 bases between them. The CDR3 extends over 15 amino acids. Per the germline V gene, CDR1 is DFQATT and CDR2 is SNEGSKA (reference sequence). CDR3 protein: CSARHSSDGTDTQYF. CDR3 DNA sequence: TGCAGTGCTAGGCACTCTAGTGATGGCACAGATACGCAGTATTTT.